The 10 T cell receptor beta chains given below trace back to one sample, sequenced in a study of shared clonotypes between healthy human individuals. Only in-frame clones appear in the TCRdb table, and some are missing; sequencing was by immunoSEQ multiplex PCR. This table holds over 750,000 clones, about 97% found once. CD8 cells classed as naive were CD45RO-negative and positively selected for CCR7, excluding terminally differentiated effector memory CD45RA+ cells. Sample: naive CD8+ T cells sorted from blood. These receptors all stem from a man aged 25-40 years in good health.

The CDR3 nucleotides are TGTGCCAGCAGCTCTCGACAGGGAAGAGGAGGCTACACCTTC. This gives the protein CASSSRQGRGGYTF. The rearrangement links TRBV5-8 to TRBJ1-2, with 7 positions matching TRBD1. V lost 3 bases and J lost 8; bases outside the gene matches: 10. CDR1 SGHTS and CDR2 YDEGEE come from the germline V gene. The CDR3 spans 14 residues.

V is TRBV28 and J is TRBJ1-2; possibly TRBD1 for D (5 bases). The CDR3 length is 13 residues. Trimming left V 6 bases short and J 5 bases short, with 13 bases between. Per germline, CDR1 MDHEN and CDR2 SYDVKM. The CDR3 reads CASSQGLIYGYTF. The CDR3 DNA reads as TGTGCCAGCAGCCAGGGACTGATTTATGGCTACACCTTC.

The J gene is TRBJ2-3, the V gene TRBV27; 15 nucleotides match TRBD2. Trimming removed 6 bases from V and 2 bases from J; junction bases left unmatched: 12. The germline CDR1 and CDR2 sequences are MNHEY and SMNVEV (reference sequence). The CDR3 loop spans 19 amino acids. The CDR3 reads CASRQRPGLAGGLTDTQYF. The CDR3 bases are TGTGCCAGCAGGCAACGTCCGGGACTAGCGGGAGGACTCACAGATACGCAGTATTTT.

The chain carries TRBV7-6 and TRBJ2-3, with TRBD1 as a possible D gene (5 bases). The V and J ends lost 5 bases and 4 bases respectively, with 13 bases between them. The length of the CDR3 is 14 residues. Germline loops: CDR1 SGHVS, CDR2 FNYEAQ. CDR3 in amino acids: CASSPSLGADTQYF. The CDR3 DNA reads as TGTGCCAGCAGCCCCAGCCTAGGGGCAGATACGCAGTATTTT.

This chain joins TRBV29-1 and TRBJ2-6; the D gene is possibly TRBD1 (6 bases). The length of the CDR3 is 13 residues. Germline-derived CDR1 and CDR2 are SQVTM and ANQGSEA. The ends were cut back, 7 bases at V and 4 bases at J, with 11 bases in the middle. CDR3 sequence (DNA): TGCAGCGCACAGGGTATCGGGGCCAACGTCCTGACTTTC. It codes for CSAQGIGANVLTF. Combining the CDR3 with reference TRBV29-1 and TRBJ2-6 gives the whole variable domain SAVISQKPSRDICQRGTSLTIQCQVDSQVTMMFWYRQQPGQSLTLIATANQGSEATYESGFVIDKFPISRPNLTFSTLTVSNMSPEDSSIYLCSAQGIGANVLTFGAGSRLTVL.

V and J are TRBV5-4 and TRBJ1-2; 9 bases line up with TRBD1. V trimming: 2 bases; J trimming: 6 bases; junction bases outside the gene matches: 2. The germline V gene has CDR1 SGHNT and CDR2 YYREEE (reference sequence). This CDR3 spans 13 amino acids. The CDR3 sequence is CASSLQGADGYTF. CDR3 DNA sequence: TGTGCCAGCAGCTTACAGGGGGCGGATGGCTACACCTTC.

This chain uses TRBV10-3 with TRBJ1-4, with D uncertain. V was pared by 6 bases and J by 8 bases, with 13 bases between. The germline gives CDR1 ENHRY, CDR2 SYGVKD. This CDR3 region has 13 residues. In DNA form, the CDR3 reads TGTGCCATCAGCCCAAGTATGGGAGAAAAACTGTTTTTT. Amino acids: CAISPSMGEKLFF.

The count of this clone is one. The CDR3 DNA reads TGTGCCAGCAGCCAAGCAGGGGTCTACGAGCAGTACTTC. This translates into CASSQAGVYEQYF. The rearrangement uses TRBV14 and TRBJ2-7, with D perhaps TRBD1 (6 bases). The V gene lost 1 base and the J gene lost 3 bases, with 7 bases spanning the gap. Germline V gene sequence: CDR1 SGHDN, CDR2 FVKESK. The CDR3 has 13 amino acids.

The chain joins TRBV10-2 to TRBJ2-1; D gene uncertain. Germline-derived CDR1 and CDR2 are WSHSY and SAAADI. Deletions cut 2 bases from V and 10 bases from J, with 6 bases between. The CDR3 contains 11 residues. CDR3 in amino acids: CASSETREQFF. CDR3 nucleotides: TGCGCCAGCAGTGAGACGAGAGAGCAGTTCTTC.

This chain uses TRBV27 with TRBJ2-2; TRBD2 aligns across 9 bases. Germline V CDR1 and CDR2: MNHEY, SMNVEV (reference sequence). Unmatched junction bases numbered 4, after V lost 4 bases and J lost 1 base. This CDR3 region has 16 residues. The CDR3 here is CASSSQTSGNTGELFF. The CDR3 nucleotides are TGTGCCAGCAGTTCTCAGACTAGCGGGAACACCGGGGAGCTGTTTTTT.